This TCR beta chain was profiled in a study of PD-1 blockade in classical Hodgkin lymphoma. Study-wide points: With respect to the repertoire differences, their causes, possibly disease activity or prior therapy, remain undefined. Reported baseline diversity: healthy donors highest, relapsed/refractory patients lowest.

Time point given: newly diagnosed, previously untreated cHL patient sample. As concerns this clone: Its antigen is unknown.

This table comes from immunoSEQ multiplex PCR, and its TCRdb copy is limited to in-frame clones, with some not included. The sample records approximately 70,000 clones, roughly 92% being singletons. V shed 0 bases, J shed 3 bases, and the junction held 5 bases outside the gene matches. CDR1 and CDR2 (germline): LGHNA, YSLEER. The CDR3 totals 15 residues. This chain connects TRBV4-3 to TRBJ2-7; the match to TRBD1 covers 7 bases. This TCR derives from a human donor with classical Hodgkin lymphoma. Material: peripheral blood mononuclear cells (PBMCs). Here the CDR3 reads CASSQDGTEGYEQYF. The CDR3 nucleotides read TGCGCCAGCAGCCAAGATGGGACAGAAGGCTACGAGCAGTACTTC.